This TCR beta chain is from a study of blood T cell repertoires in COVID-19. Study information: COVID-19 samples collected from the United States, Italy and Spain covered acute and convalescent phases. PBMCs, B-cell-depleted T cells, or T cells provided the cDNA or gDNA that made up the material.

Original data processing: Amplification with reference gene primers provided the estimates of nucleated cell counts. Some clones are missing from TCRdb's copy, which holds only in-frame ones; the method was immunoSEQ multiplex PCR. The DNA was the basis for D and trimming; V, J and clone size are from that table. The table records about 520,000 clones, over 75% of them present only once. The germline V gene has CDR1 GTSNPN and CDR2 SVGIG (reference sequence). V lost 2 bases and J 8 bases, leaving 12 bases between the germline ends. The CDR3 runs 12 residues. The receptor was isolated from a human donor in a cohort sampled during active COVID-19. The chain uses TRBV30 and TRBJ1-1, with D possibly TRBD1 on 5 matching bases. Sequenced: peripheral blood. The CDR3 DNA follows: TGTGCCTGGAGTTACCCAGGGTTGGAAGCTTTCTTT. It translates to CAWSYPGLEAFF.